The 25 T cell receptor beta chains below all came from one sample that was sequenced in a study of T cell clonotyping in hematopoietic cell transplantation. The time point is: recipient sample about 28 days before transplant, after cytoreduction. Profiled with immunoSEQ multiplex PCR; TCRdb holds only in-frame clones, not every one. The profile shows some 27,000 clones, around 82% of them singletons. Sequencing was performed on peripheral blood mononuclear cells, taken before stem cell transplant. The receptors derive from a man aged 35 to 55 with acute myeloid leukemia. Some clones in this sample may be carry-over from other donors' samples.

For the CDR3, the DNA is TGTGCCAGCAGTTATCGCCCCTTAGGGTCCGGGGAGCTGTTTTTT. Translating gives CASSYRPLGSGELFF. The chain couples TRBV6-6 to TRBJ2-2; D not resolved. CDR3 length: 15 residues. The V end lost 3 bases, the J end lost 6 bases, and 14 bases lay between the germline ends. Per the germline V gene, CDR1 is MNHNY and CDR2 is SVGAGI (reference sequence).

The gene calls are TRBV7-8 and TRBJ2-3; no firm D call. The germline V gene has CDR1 SGHVS and CDR2 FQNEAQ. This CDR3 has 13 amino acids. V was trimmed by 5 bases and J by 12 bases, leaving 18 bases between them. The CDR3 region is CASSLRVSDRQYF. The CDR3 DNA sequence: TGTGCCAGCAGCCTTAGAGTCTCGGACCGTCAGTATTTT.

V usage is TRBV10-3 and J usage is TRBJ2-2; D may be TRBD2 (6 bases). The CDR3 contains 14 residues. V was clipped by 8 bases and J by 0 bases, with 10 bases between them. CDR1 is ENHRY, CDR2 SYGVKD, per germline. Here the CDR3 reads CAIAGSTNTGELFF. The CDR3 DNA reads as TGTGCCATCGCGGGAAGTACGAACACCGGGGAGCTGTTTTTT.

V gene TRBV7-6 combines with J gene TRBJ1-1; D is perhaps TRBD1 (5 bases). The CDR3 runs to 14 residues. Trimming removed 8 bases from V and 1 base from J, with 14 bases in between. From germline, CDR1 is SGHVS and CDR2 FNYEAQ. The DNA for the CDR3 is TGTGCCAGCTGCCGGGGACTTGGGAACACTGAAGCTTTCTTT. Translation gives CASCRGLGNTEAFF. Complete variable domain (other parts from reference TRBV7-6 and TRBJ1-1): GAGVSQSPRYKVTKRGQDVALRCDPISGHVSLYWYRQALGQGPEFLTYFNYEAQQDKSGLPNDRFSAERPEGSISTLTIQRTEQRDSAMYRCASCRGLGNTEAFFGQGTRLTVV.

This clone was seen a few times. The J gene is TRBJ2-2, the V gene TRBV4-1; D uncertain. Germline CDR1 and CDR2: MGHRA and YSYEKL. V was clipped by 1 base and J by 4 bases, with 10 bases between them. The CDR3 contains 15 residues. CDR3 amino acids: CASSQAVSFTGELFF. The DNA of the CDR3 is TGCGCCAGCAGCCAAGCTGTCTCCTTCACCGGGGAGCTGTTTTTT.

This clone was picked up a small number of times. The chain is built from TRBV11-3 and TRBJ2-5; D unresolved. CDR3 length: 13 amino acids. V lost 5 bases and J 5 bases, leaving 12 bases between the germline ends. The germline V gene has CDR1 SGHNT and CDR2 YENEEA. The CDR3 bases are TGTGCCAGCAGCCTCCGGCCGCAGGAGACCCAGTACTTC. It codes for CASSLRPQETQYF.

The gene calls are TRBV7-2 and TRBJ2-7; D might be TRBD2 (6 bases). The V gene's germline CDR1 is SGHTA and CDR2 FQGNSA. The CDR3 extends over 12 amino acids. With 1 base removed from V and 8 bases from J, the gap between germline ends came to 9 bases. The chain's CDR3 is CASSLGLAQQYF. As DNA, the CDR3 is TGTGCCAGCAGCTTAGGGCTAGCGCAGCAGTACTTC.

This clone was seen once. The chain carries TRBV28 and TRBJ1-2; D gene uncertain. The CDR3 is made up of 14 amino acids. V was clipped by 3 bases and J by 2 bases, with 10 bases between them. Germline V gene data show CDR1 as MDHEN and CDR2 as SYDVKM. The CDR3 sequence: CASSFVGANYGYTF. The CDR3 region has the DNA TGTGCCAGCAGTTTTGTGGGCGCCAACTATGGCTACACCTTC.

The chain combines TRBV5-1 with TRBJ1-1; TRBD1 matches 9 bases. V lost 4 bases, J lost 3 bases, and 4 bases stayed unmatched. This CDR3 contains 14 residues. Germline V lookup: CDR1 SGHRS, CDR2 YFSETQ. CDR3 DNA sequence: TGCGCCAGCAGCCCGGACAGGGGAGACACTGAAGCTTTCTTT. Encoded protein: CASSPDRGDTEAFF.

This clone has just a few counts. The CDR3 spells CASTLTGPTGELFF. DNA of the CDR3: TGTGCCAGCACCCTGACAGGGCCCACCGGGGAGCTGTTTTTT. This sequence joins TRBV2 and TRBJ2-2; 7 bases agree with TRBD1. CDR1 and CDR2 from the germline V gene are SNHLY and FYNNEI. The CDR3 covers 14 residues. Trimming at V came to 7 bases and at J to 4 bases, leaving 6 bases not matched to a gene.

CDR3 amino acids: CASSPLAGGFGELFF. The CDR3 DNA follows: TGTGCCAGCAGCCCTCTAGCGGGAGGGTTCGGGGAGCTGTTTTTT. The V call is TRBV9, the J call TRBJ2-2, with 12 bases matching TRBD2. Trimming took 4 bases from V and 7 from J; bases not matched to a gene: 5. CDR1 SGDLS and CDR2 YYNGEE come from the germline V gene. The CDR3 is made up of 15 amino acids.

This clone was detected once. J is TRBJ2-7 and V is TRBV7-9, with D possibly TRBD1 on 6 matching bases. The CDR3 has 15 amino acids. Germline loops: CDR1 SEHNR, CDR2 FQNEAQ (reference sequence). The V end lost 5 bases, the J end lost 4 bases, and 18 bases lay between the germline ends. The CDR3 protein is CASSQGPGRAYEQYF. The CDR3 DNA is TGTGCCAGCAGCCAGGGGCCGGGCAGGGCGTACGAGCAGTACTTC.

This clone has just one count. This chain links TRBV5-1 with TRBJ2-3; D is perhaps TRBD2 (5 bases). Germline V gives CDR1 SGHRS, CDR2 YFSETQ. V lost 0 bases and J lost 1, with 9 bases in between. The CDR3 spans 15 residues. The CDR3 region has the DNA TGCGCCAGCAGCTTGGCGGGGAAGGGCACAGATACGCAGTATTTT. Translation gives CASSLAGKGTDTQYF. The whole variable domain, filled in from reference TRBV5-1 and TRBJ2-3, reads KAGVTQTPRYLIKTRGQQVTLSCSPISGHRSVSWYQQTPGQGLQFLFEYFSETQRNKGNFPGRFSGRQFSNSRSEMNVSTLELGDSALYLCASSLAGKGTDTQYFGPGTRLTVL.

The CDR3 protein is CASSIETQGGDTEAFF. The CDR3 coding sequence is TGTGCCAGTAGTATCGAAACCCAGGGTGGGGACACTGAAGCTTTCTTT. The chain employs TRBV19 and TRBJ1-1; tentative D call: TRBD1 (5 bases). This CDR3 comprises 16 residues. V lost 3 bases and J lost 3, with 17 bases in between. Germline loops: CDR1 LNHDA, CDR2 SQIVND (reference sequence). Based on the CDR3 plus reference TRBV19 and TRBJ1-1, the full variable domain is DGGITQSPKYLFRKEGQNVTLSCEQNLNHDAMYWYRQDPGQGLRLIYYSQIVNDFQKGDIAEGYSVSREKKESFPLTVTSAQKNPTAFYLCASSIETQGGDTEAFFGQGTRLTVV.

This chain links TRBV11-2 with TRBJ2-5, with D possibly TRBD2 on 5 matching bases. In germline, CDR1 is SGHAT, CDR2 FQNNGV. CDR3 length: 12 amino acids. V was clipped by 4 bases and J by 3 bases, with 6 bases between them. CDR3 DNA: TGTGCCAGCAGCTCGGGGAAAGAGACCCAGTACTTC. It yields the protein CASSSGKETQYF.

The chain joins TRBV7-8 to TRBJ2-3; 8 nucleotides align to TRBD2. The V and J ends lost 4 bases and 5 bases, in that order; junction bases with no gene match: 8. The CDR3 sequence is 15 residues long. CDR1 and CDR2 from the germline V gene are SGHVS and FQNEAQ. CDR3 loop: CASSSIAGRKDTQYF. The CDR3 DNA reads as TGTGCCAGCAGCTCTATAGCGGGACGGAAAGATACGCAGTATTTT. Full variable domain (missing parts from reference TRBV7-8 and TRBJ2-3): GAGVSQSPRYKVAKRGQDVALRCDPISGHVSLFWYQQALGQGPEFLTYFQNEAQLDKSGLPSDRFFAERPEGSVSTLKIQRTQQEDSAVYLCASSSIAGRKDTQYFGPGTRLTVL.

V is TRBV5-4 and J is TRBJ1-3; 7 positions match TRBD1. There are 15 residues in the CDR3. J gave up 1 base and V 3 bases, and 4 bases lay outside the gene matches. Germline V CDR1 and CDR2: SGHNT, YYREEE (reference sequence). DNA for the CDR3: TGTGCCAGCAGCTCCGGGACAGCTTCTGGAAACACCATATATTTT. Protein product: CASSSGTASGNTIYF.

The V and J genes are TRBV27 and TRBJ1-1; tentatively, D is TRBD1 (6 bases). The V gene's germline CDR1 is MNHEY and CDR2 SMNVEV (reference sequence). This CDR3 has 14 amino acids. The germline V and J ends were trimmed by 6 bases and 4 bases, with 15 bases remaining between them. The CDR3 sequence: CASSPGQTITEAFF. The CDR3 bases are TGTGCCAGCAGCCCGGGACAAACGATCACTGAAGCTTTCTTT.

The rearrangement links TRBV27 to TRBJ2-7; perhaps TRBD1 as D (6 bases). The germline V and J ends were trimmed by 6 bases and 6 bases, with 12 bases remaining between them. This CDR3 comprises 12 residues. Germline CDR1 is MNHEY and CDR2 is SMNVEV (reference sequence). This chain's CDR3 is CASSPQGVEQYF. In nucleotides, the CDR3 is TGTGCCAGCAGCCCACAGGGTGTCGAGCAGTACTTC.

There are a few counts of this clone. This chain joins TRBV5-1 and TRBJ2-7; D tentatively reads TRBD1 or TRBD2 (5 bases each). From germline, CDR1 is SGHRS and CDR2 YFSETQ. The germline V and J ends were trimmed by 0 bases and 6 bases, with 13 bases remaining between them. The CDR3 is 14 residues long. CDR3 DNA sequence: TGCGCCAGCAGCTTGGTCGCCAGGGCGGGCGAGCAGTACTTC. Translating it yields CASSLVARAGEQYF.

The chain carries TRBV10-3 and TRBJ2-7; the match to TRBD1 covers 10 bases. The V gene's germline CDR1 is ENHRY and CDR2 SYGVKD. V dropped 6 bases and J dropped 2; count of bases not matched to a gene: 1. The CDR3 is made up of 13 amino acids. The CDR3 DNA sequence: TGTGCCATCAGGGACAGGGGGACCTACGAGCAGTACTTC. This sequence encodes CAIRDRGTYEQYF.

The rearrangement links TRBV5-5 to TRBJ1-6; the D gene is possibly TRBD1 (6 bases). Trimming took off 4 bases at V and 7 bases at J, with 12 bases between the two ends. Per the germline V gene, CDR1 is SGHKS and CDR2 is YYEKEE (reference sequence). CDR3 length: 14 amino acids. Written as DNA, the CDR3 is TGTGCCAGCAGCCCGTGGACAGTGAATTCACCCCTCCACTTT. This sequence encodes CASSPWTVNSPLHF. The full variable domain, in which reference TRBV5-5 and TRBJ1-6 provide the parts outside the CDR3, is DAGVTQSPTHLIKTRGQQVTLRCSPISGHKSVSWYQQVLGQGPQFIFQYYEKEERGRGNFPDRFSARQFPNYSSELNVNALLLGDSALYLCASSPWTVNSPLHFGNGTRLTVT.

This clone appeared a single time. V gene TRBV28 combines with J gene TRBJ1-2; 10 bases match TRBD1. The CDR3 length is 15 residues. Germline values: CDR1 MDHEN, CDR2 SYDVKM. After removal of 6 bases from V and 8 bases from J, the junction contained 12 bases not matched to a gene. This CDR3 reads CASRTGGAGVGGYTF. The CDR3 nucleotides read TGTGCCAGCAGGACAGGGGGCGCCGGGGTCGGCGGCTACACCTTC.

This chain uses TRBV21-1 with TRBJ2-4; the table's D call, TRBD2, was not checked against the DNA. TRBV21-1 counts as a pseudogene. There are 17 residues in the CDR3. The CDR3 loop is CASSLGLAGCGKNIQYF. As DNA, the CDR3 is TGTGCCAGCAGCTTGGGACTAGCGGGGTGTGGCAAAAACATTCAGTACTTC.

The chain links TRBV5-6 to TRBJ2-3; 9 positions agree with TRBD1. The CDR3 spans 15 residues. With V trimmed by 4 bases and J by 4 bases, 7 bases remained unmatched. CDR1 SGHDT and CDR2 YYEEEE come from the germline V gene. The CDR3 loop is CASSTDRGGADTQYF. CDR3 DNA: TGTGCCAGCAGCACGGACAGGGGTGGCGCAGATACGCAGTATTTT.